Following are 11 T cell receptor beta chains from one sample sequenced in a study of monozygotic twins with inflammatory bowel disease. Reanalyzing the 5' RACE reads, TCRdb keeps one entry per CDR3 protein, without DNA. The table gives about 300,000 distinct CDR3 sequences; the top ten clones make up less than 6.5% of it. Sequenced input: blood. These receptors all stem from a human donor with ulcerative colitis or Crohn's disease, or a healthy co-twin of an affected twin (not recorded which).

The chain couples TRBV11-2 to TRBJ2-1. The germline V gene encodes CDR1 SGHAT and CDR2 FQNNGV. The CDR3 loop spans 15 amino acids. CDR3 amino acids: CASSSGNNAVLGQFF.

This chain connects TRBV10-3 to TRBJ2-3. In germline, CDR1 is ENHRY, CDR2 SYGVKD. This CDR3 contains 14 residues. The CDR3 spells CAISEIQSGDTQYF.

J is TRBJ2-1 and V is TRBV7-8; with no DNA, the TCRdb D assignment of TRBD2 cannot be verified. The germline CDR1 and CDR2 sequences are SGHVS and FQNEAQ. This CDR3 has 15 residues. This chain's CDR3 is CASSFLAGGDNEQFF.

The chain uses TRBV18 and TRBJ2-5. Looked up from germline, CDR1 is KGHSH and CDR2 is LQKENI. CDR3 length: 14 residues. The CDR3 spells CASSPARSQETQYF.

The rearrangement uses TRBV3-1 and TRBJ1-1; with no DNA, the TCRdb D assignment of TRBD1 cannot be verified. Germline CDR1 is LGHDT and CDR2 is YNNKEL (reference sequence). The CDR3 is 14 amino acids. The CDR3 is CASSQSLQETEAFF.

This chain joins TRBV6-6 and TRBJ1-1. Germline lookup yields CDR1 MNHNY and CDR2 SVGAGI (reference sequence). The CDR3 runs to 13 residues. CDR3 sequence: CASSDPGTLEAFF.

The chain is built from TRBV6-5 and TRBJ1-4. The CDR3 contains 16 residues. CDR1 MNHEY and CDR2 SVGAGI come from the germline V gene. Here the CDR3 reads CASSYLKGWDREKLFF.

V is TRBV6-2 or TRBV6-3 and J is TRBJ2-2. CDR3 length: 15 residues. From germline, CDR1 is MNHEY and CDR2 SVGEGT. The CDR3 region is CASSRKFGVTGELFF.

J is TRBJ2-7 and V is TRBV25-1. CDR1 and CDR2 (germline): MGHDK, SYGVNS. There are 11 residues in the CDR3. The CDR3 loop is CASSGAHEQYF.

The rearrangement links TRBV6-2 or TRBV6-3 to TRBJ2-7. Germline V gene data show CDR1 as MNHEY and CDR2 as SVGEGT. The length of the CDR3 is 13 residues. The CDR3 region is CASSYTAPYEQYF.

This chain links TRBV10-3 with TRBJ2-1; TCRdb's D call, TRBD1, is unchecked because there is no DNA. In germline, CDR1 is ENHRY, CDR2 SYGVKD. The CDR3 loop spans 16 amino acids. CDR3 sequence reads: CAISNRDPSSYNEQFF.